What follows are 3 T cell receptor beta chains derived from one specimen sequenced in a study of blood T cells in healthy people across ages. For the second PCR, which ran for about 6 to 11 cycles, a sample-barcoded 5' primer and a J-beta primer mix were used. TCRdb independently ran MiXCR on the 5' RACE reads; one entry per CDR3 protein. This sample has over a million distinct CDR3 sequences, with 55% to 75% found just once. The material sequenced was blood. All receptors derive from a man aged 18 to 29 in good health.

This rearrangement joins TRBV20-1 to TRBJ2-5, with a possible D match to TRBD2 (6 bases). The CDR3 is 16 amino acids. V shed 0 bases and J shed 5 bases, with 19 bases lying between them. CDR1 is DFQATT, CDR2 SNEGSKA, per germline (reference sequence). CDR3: CSARDLDYLKVETQYF. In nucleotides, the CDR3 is TGCAGTGCTAGAGATTTGGACTACTTGAAGGTTGAGACCCAGTACTTC.

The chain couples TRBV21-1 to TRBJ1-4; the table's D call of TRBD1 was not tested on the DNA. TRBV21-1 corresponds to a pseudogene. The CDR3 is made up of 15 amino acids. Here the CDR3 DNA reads TGTGCCAGCAGCAAAGTGGGGGCGCCTAATGAAAAACTGTTTTTT. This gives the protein CASSKVGAPNEKLFF.

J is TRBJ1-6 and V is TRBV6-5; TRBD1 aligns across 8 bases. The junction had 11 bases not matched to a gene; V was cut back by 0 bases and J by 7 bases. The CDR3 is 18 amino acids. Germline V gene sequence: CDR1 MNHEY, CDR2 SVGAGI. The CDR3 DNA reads TGTGCCAGCAGTTACTCGTCCTTACAGGGGGGATGGAATTCACCCCTCCACTTT. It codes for CASSYSSLQGGWNSPLHF.